The present entry profiles one TCR beta chain with its context. The CDR3 totals 16 residues. Germline CDR1 reads LNHDA; CDR2 reads SQIVND (reference sequence). The V and J ends lost 5 bases and 2 bases, in that order; junction bases with no gene match: 12. The data stem from a study of blood T cell repertoires in COVID-19. TCRdb's copy holds only in-frame clones and misses some; the assay was immunoSEQ multiplex PCR. The sample holds hundreds of thousands of clones, just under 85% seen once. The chain has TRBV19 and TRBJ2-7; 7 bases agree with TRBD1. The clonotype originates from a woman of 80 years or more with acute or convalescent COVID-19. The sequenced sample consisted of peripheral blood. The CDR3 bases are TGTGCCAGTAGTCCCCCCCCGGGACAGCCAACCTACGAGCAGTACTTC. Its protein is CASSPPPGQPTYEQYF.